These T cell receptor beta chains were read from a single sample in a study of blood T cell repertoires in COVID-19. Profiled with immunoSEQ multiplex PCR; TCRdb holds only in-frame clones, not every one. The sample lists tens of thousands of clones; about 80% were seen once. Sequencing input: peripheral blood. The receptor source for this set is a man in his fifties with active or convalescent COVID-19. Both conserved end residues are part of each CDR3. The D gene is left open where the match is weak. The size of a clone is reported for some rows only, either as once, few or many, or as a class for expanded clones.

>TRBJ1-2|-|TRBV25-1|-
CASLGHRTYEGYTF
TGTGCCAGCCTAGGGCACAGGACCTATGAGGGCTACACCTTC
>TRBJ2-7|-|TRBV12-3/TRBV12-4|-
CASSFRSYEQYF
TGTGCCAGCAGTTTTCGGAGCTACGAGCAGTACTTC
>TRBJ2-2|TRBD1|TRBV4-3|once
CASSQAAARGRLNTGELFF
TGCGCCAGCAGCCAAGCGGCGGCCAGGGGGCGCTTAAACACCGGGGAGCTGTTTTTT
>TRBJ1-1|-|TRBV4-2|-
CASSQEGRTEAFF
TGTGCCAGCAGCCAAGAAGGCAGGACTGAAGCTTTCTTT
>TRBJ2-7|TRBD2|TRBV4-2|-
CASSPLGGASGGDEQYF
TGTGCCAGCAGCCCTTTGGGGGGGGCTAGCGGGGGAGACGAGCAGTACTTC
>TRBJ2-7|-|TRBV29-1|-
CSVEGPAYEQYF
TGCAGCGTTGAAGGGCCAGCCTACGAGCAGTACTTC
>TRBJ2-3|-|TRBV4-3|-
CASSQDGGIGTDTQYF
TGCGCCAGCAGCCAAGACGGAGGGATAGGCACAGATACGCAGTATTTT
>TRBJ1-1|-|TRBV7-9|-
CASSLIEWTEAFF
TGTGCCAGCAGCTTAATTGAGTGGACTGAAGCTTTCTTT
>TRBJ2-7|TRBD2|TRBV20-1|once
CSASSSGGANYEQYF
TGCAGTGCTAGTTCCAGCGGGGGGGCAAACTACGAGCAGTACTTC
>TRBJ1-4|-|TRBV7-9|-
CASSSSFPRSEKLFF
TGTGCCAGCAGCTCGTCCTTCCCGAGGAGTGAAAAACTGTTTTTT
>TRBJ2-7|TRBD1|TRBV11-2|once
CASRAQGARYEQYF
TGTGCCAGCAGGGCACAGGGGGCCCGGTACGAGCAGTACTTC